This T cell receptor beta chain was obtained from a study of T cells in tuberculosis. Notes on the study in general: The TCR-beta difference was not significant; alpha differences partly reflected length.

As regards this clone: What it recognizes is unknown.

Germline V gene lookup returns CDR1 SGHRS and CDR2 YFSETQ. The V segment lost 4 bases and the J segment 3 bases; nucleotides outside the gene matches: 22. The CDR3 runs 21 residues. Method: immunoSEQ multiplex PCR; TCRdb's copy keeps in-frame clones and lacks some. Of roughly 30,000 clones in the sample, approximately 89% were seen once. Sequencing was done on a sample of PBMCs. This sequence joins TRBV5-1 and TRBJ2-6; 7 positions match TRBD1. The sequence derives from a donor between 10 and 35 years old with latent tuberculosis or without tuberculosis infection. CDR3 sequence (DNA): TGCGCCAGCAGCGCCCGACTGGACCGGGACAGAAAGTTCAGTGGGGCCAACGTCCTGACTTTC. Its translation is CASSARLDRDRKFSGANVLTF.